One and the same sample provided the 16 T cell receptor beta chains below, sequenced in a study of T cell responses to AZD1222 COVID-19 vaccine. Assay: immunoSEQ multiplex PCR; the TCRdb copy retains only in-frame clones and omits some. This sample has tens of thousands of clones, with roughly four fifths found just once. The starting material was peripheral blood, obtained on day 0 of AZD1222 vaccination. The source of these receptors is an adult in good health.

The chain combines TRBV9 with TRBJ1-6, with 7 nucleotides matching TRBD1. The CDR3 loop spans 14 amino acids. Trimming at V came to 3 bases and at J to 14 bases, leaving 11 bases not matched to a gene. CDR1 and CDR2 from the germline V gene are SGDLS and YYNGEE. This CDR3 reads CASSARSDTGALHF. The CDR3 coding sequence is TGTGCCAGCAGCGCCCGATCCGATACAGGGGCCCTCCACTTT.

This clone has just a few counts. The J gene is TRBJ1-2, the V gene TRBV3-1 (or the pseudogene TRBV3-2); D possibly corresponds to TRBD1 (5 bases). The ends were cut back, 2 bases at V and 6 bases at J, with 7 bases in the middle. Germline V lookup: CDR1 LGHDT, CDR2 YNNKEL (reference sequence). The length of the CDR3 is 12 residues. The CDR3 protein is CASSQSDNGYTF. Here the CDR3 DNA reads TGTGCCAGCAGCCAATCGGACAATGGCTACACCTTC.

The rearrangement uses TRBV3-1 (or the pseudogene TRBV3-2) and TRBJ1-5, with a tentative D call TRBD1 (5 bases). The CDR3 consists of 16 residues. Per the germline V gene, CDR1 is LGHDT and CDR2 is YNNKEL (reference sequence). The V end was cut by 0 bases, the J end by 7 bases, with 16 bases between. The CDR3 sequence is CASSQDRPGAVQPQHF. The DNA for the CDR3 is TGTGCCAGCAGCCAAGATCGGCCTGGGGCGGTGCAGCCCCAGCATTTT.

V usage is TRBV7-3 and J usage is TRBJ1-2; D unresolved. Germline CDR1 is SGHTA and CDR2 is FQGTGA. The CDR3 totals 14 residues. Deletions cut 5 bases from V and 2 bases from J, with 12 bases between. This CDR3 is CASSLGPENYGYTF. CDR3 nucleotide sequence: TGTGCCAGCAGCCTTGGGCCGGAAAACTATGGCTACACCTTC.

J is TRBJ1-3 and V is TRBV14; D may be TRBD1 (5 bases). Germline values: CDR1 SGHDN, CDR2 FVKESK. Trimming shortened V by 0 bases and J by 0 bases, and 6 bases separated the two germline ends. The CDR3 sequence is 15 residues long. The CDR3 DNA sequence: TGTGCCAGCAGCCAAGACAGGGTCTCTGGAAACACCATATATTTT. Encoded protein: CASSQDRVSGNTIYF.

The rearrangement links TRBV4-1 to TRBJ2-5, with D tentatively TRBD1 (6 bases). Deletions cut 1 base from V and 0 bases from J, with 12 bases between. The CDR3 has 16 residues. Germline V gene data show CDR1 as MGHRA and CDR2 as YSYEKL. DNA for the CDR3: TGCGCCAGCAGCCAAGGGTGGTCAGGGGACCAAGAGACCCAGTACTTC. Amino acid sequence: CASSQGWSGDQETQYF.

Here the CDR3 DNA reads TGTGCCAGCAGCTTAGACAGGGCGCCTGGAAACACCATATATTTT. It codes for CASSLDRAPGNTIYF. The chain uses TRBV7-9 and TRBJ1-3, with a tentative D call TRBD1 (6 bases). The CDR3 totals 15 residues. Germline V gene lookup returns CDR1 SEHNR and CDR2 FQNEAQ (reference sequence). Trimming cost V 1 base and J 2 bases, with 9 bases left between them.

V and J are TRBV7-9 and TRBJ2-7, with D perhaps matching TRBD1 (5 bases). The V and J ends lost 1 base and 7 bases respectively, with 11 bases between them. Germline V gene data show CDR1 as SEHNR and CDR2 as FQNEAQ (reference sequence). CDR3 length: 13 amino acids. CDR3 in DNA: TGTGCCAGCAGCTTAGTGGGGCAAGTGGAGCAGTACTTC. Translating it yields CASSLVGQVEQYF. Filled out from reference TRBV7-9 and TRBJ2-7, the complete variable domain reads DTGVSQNPRHKITKRGQNVTFRCDPISEHNRLYWYRQTLGQGPEFLTYFQNEAQLEKSRLLSDRFSAERPKGSFSTLEIQRTEQGDSAMYLCASSLVGQVEQYFGPGTRLTVT.

CDR3 protein: CASSLLQGGGNEQFF. Written as DNA, the CDR3 is TGTGCCAGCAGCTTACTTCAGGGAGGGGGGAATGAGCAGTTCTTC. V gene TRBV7-6 combines with J gene TRBJ2-1, with D possibly matching TRBD2 (7 bases). Germline V CDR1 and CDR2: SGHVS, FNYEAQ. CDR3 length: 15 residues. V lost 2 bases and J 7 bases, leaving 15 bases between the germline ends.

The chain recombines TRBV5-6 with TRBJ2-3; 7 nucleotides match TRBD1. The CDR3 contains 15 residues. J gave up 1 base and V 4 bases, and 6 bases lay outside the gene matches. The germline V gene has CDR1 SGHDT and CDR2 YYEEEE. CDR3 amino acids: CASSLDRVGTDTQYF. The CDR3 coding sequence is TGTGCCAGCAGCCTCGACAGGGTGGGCACAGATACGCAGTATTTT.

The chain employs TRBV27 and TRBJ2-7; D ambiguous. CDR1 and CDR2 from the germline V gene are MNHEY and SMNVEV (reference sequence). The CDR3 totals 13 residues. Trimming took 6 bases from V and 0 from J, leaving 9 bases between them. CDR3 DNA sequence: TGTGCCAGCAGCCCCTCCCCCTCCTACGAGCAGTACTTC. Translating it yields CASSPSPSYEQYF.

This chain links TRBV11-2 with TRBJ2-7; D could derive from TRBD1 or TRBD2 (5 bases each). The V gene's germline CDR1 is SGHAT and CDR2 FQNNGV. V was trimmed by 4 bases and J by 1 base, leaving 8 bases between them. The CDR3 spans 13 residues. DNA for the CDR3: TGTGCCAGCAGCTGGGGACGGTCCTACGAGCAGTACTTC. Translating gives CASSWGRSYEQYF.

This chain joins TRBV11-2 and TRBJ2-7, with 9 bases identical to TRBD1. The V segment lost 4 bases and the J segment 6 bases; nucleotides outside the gene matches: 4. The CDR3 spans 13 residues. From germline, CDR1 is SGHAT and CDR2 FQNNGV. The CDR3 region is CASSWDRAGEQYF. CDR3 bases: TGTGCCAGCAGCTGGGACAGGGCCGGCGAGCAGTACTTC.

This sequence joins TRBV29-1 and TRBJ2-3, with 7 positions matching TRBD2. The V and J ends lost 6 bases and 4 bases, in that order; junction bases with no gene match: 7. From germline, CDR1 is SQVTM and CDR2 ANQGSEA. This CDR3 contains 13 residues. The CDR3 spells CSVKTSIADTQYF. Written as DNA, the CDR3 is TGCAGCGTGAAGACTAGCATCGCAGATACGCAGTATTTT.

This chain uses TRBV12-3 or TRBV12-4 with TRBJ2-1, with 10 bases matching TRBD2. J was trimmed by 13 bases and V by 7 bases; bases with no gene match: 10. The CDR3 covers 13 residues. This CDR3 is CASTLTTSGAQFF. The CDR3 nucleotides are TGTGCCAGCACCTTGACCACTAGCGGGGCACAGTTCTTC.

There are a few counts of this clone. V and J are TRBV10-1 and TRBJ2-4; D call uncertain. CDR3 length: 16 amino acids. V lost 7 bases and J lost 3, with 19 bases in between. Germline CDR1 reads WNHNN; CDR2 reads SYGVQD (reference sequence). Written as DNA, the CDR3 is TGCGCCAGCAAGTGGGTCAGCTCTCAAGTCAAAAACATTCAGTACTTC. This encodes CASKWVSSQVKNIQYF.